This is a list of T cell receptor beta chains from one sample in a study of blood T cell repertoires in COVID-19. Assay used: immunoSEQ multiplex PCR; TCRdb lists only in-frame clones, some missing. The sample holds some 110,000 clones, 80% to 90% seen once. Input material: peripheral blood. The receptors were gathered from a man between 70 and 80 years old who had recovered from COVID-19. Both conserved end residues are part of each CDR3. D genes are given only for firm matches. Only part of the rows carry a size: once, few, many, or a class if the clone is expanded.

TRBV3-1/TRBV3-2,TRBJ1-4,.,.,TGTGCCAGCAGCCAGGGAAATGCGGGAGAAAAACTGTTTTTT,CASSQGNAGEKLFF
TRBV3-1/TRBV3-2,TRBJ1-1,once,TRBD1,TGTGCCAGCAGCAGAGGGACAGAAGCTGAAGCTTTCTTT,CASSRGTEAEAFF
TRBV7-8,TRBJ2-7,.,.,TGTGCCAGCAGCTCGCGTAACTACGAGCAGTACTTC,CASSSRNYEQYF
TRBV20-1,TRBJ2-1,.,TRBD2,TGCAGTGCTAGTCCGGCTAGCGGGAGTAACTATGAGCAGTTCTTC,CSASPASGSNYEQFF
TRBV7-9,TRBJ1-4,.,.,TGTGCCAGCAGCCCATTCCAGGGGACTAATGAAAAACTGTTTTTT,CASSPFQGTNEKLFF
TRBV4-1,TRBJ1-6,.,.,TGCGCCAGCAGCCAGGGCCCGGCGGCAGGGTTGAATTCACCCCTCCACTTT,CASSQGPAAGLNSPLHF
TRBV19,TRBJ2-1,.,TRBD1,TGTGCCAGTAGCAGACAGGGTGATCGGAGTGAGCAGTTCTTC,CASSRQGDRSEQFF
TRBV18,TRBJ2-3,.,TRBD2,TGTGCCAGCTCGCCGACTAGCGGGAGAACAGATACGCAGTATTTT,CASSPTSGRTDTQYF
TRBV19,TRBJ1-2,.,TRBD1,TGTGCCAGTAGCGACGGACAGGGGGCCTATGGCTACACCTTC,CASSDGQGAYGYTF
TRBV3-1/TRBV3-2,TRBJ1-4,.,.,TGTGCCAGCAGCCAAGCCCCGACAGGCCCCGAGGAAAAACTGTTTTTT,CASSQAPTGPEEKLFF
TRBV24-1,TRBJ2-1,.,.,TGTGCCACCAGTGATCCCTCTTGGGACGCCGGGGGAGGTGAGCAGTTCTTC,CATSDPSWDAGGGEQFF
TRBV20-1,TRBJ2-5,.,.,TGCAGTGCCCGACTCCAAGAGACCCAGTACTTC,CSARLQETQYF
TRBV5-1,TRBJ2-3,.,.,TGCGCCAGCAGCTTCCCCGGCGGGCCCACAGATACGCAGTATTTT,CASSFPGGPTDTQYF
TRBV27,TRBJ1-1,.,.,TGTGCCAGCAGTCTTACCAGGAATTTGAACACTGAAGCTTTCTTT,CASSLTRNLNTEAFF